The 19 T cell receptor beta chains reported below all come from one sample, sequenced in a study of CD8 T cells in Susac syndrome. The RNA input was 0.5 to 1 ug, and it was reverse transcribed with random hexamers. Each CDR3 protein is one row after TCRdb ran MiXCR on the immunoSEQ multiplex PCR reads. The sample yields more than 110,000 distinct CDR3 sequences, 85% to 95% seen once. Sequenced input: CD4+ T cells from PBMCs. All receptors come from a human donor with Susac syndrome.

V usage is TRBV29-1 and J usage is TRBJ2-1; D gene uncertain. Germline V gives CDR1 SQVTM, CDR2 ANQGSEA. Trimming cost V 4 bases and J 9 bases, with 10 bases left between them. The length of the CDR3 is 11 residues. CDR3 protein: CSVVRVSEQFF. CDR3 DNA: TGCAGCGTTGTTCGAGTCAGTGAGCAGTTCTTC.

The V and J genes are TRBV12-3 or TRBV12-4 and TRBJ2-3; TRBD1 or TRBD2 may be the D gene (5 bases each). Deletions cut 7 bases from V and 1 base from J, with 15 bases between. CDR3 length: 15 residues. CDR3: CASTWDVYGTDTQYF. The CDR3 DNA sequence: TGTGCCAGCACCTGGGACGTATACGGCACAGATACGCAGTATTTT.

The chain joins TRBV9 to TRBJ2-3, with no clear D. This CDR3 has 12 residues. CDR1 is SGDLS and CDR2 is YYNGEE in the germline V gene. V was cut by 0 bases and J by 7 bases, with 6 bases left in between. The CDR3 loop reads CASSVEKNTQYF. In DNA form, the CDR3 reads TGTGCCAGCAGCGTAGAGAAGAATACGCAGTATTTT.

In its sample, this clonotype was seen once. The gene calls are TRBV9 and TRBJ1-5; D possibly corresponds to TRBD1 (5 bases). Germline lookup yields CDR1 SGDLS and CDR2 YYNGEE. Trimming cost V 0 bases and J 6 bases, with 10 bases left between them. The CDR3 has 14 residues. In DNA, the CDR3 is TGTGCCAGCAGCGTAGGGGTGGGGGGTCAGCCCCAGCATTTT. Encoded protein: CASSVGVGGQPQHF. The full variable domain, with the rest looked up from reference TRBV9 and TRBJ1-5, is DSGVTQTPKHLITATGQRVTLRCSPRSGDLSVYWYQQSLDQGLQFLIQYYNGEERAKGNILERFSAQQFPDLHSELNLSSLELGDSALYFCASSVGVGGQPQHFGDGTRLSIL.

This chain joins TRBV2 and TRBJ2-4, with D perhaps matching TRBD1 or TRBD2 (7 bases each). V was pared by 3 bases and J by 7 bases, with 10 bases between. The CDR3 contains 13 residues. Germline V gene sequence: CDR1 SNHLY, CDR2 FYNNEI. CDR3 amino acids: CASSDQGGNIQYF. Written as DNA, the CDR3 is TGTGCCAGCAGTGATCAGGGGGGGAACATTCAGTACTTC.

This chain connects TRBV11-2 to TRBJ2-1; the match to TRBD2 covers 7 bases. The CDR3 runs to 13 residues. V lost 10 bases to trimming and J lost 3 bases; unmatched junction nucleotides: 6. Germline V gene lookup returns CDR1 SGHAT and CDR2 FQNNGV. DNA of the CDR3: TGTGCCACCAAGCGGGATATCTACAATGAGCAGTTCTTC. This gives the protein CATKRDIYNEQFF.

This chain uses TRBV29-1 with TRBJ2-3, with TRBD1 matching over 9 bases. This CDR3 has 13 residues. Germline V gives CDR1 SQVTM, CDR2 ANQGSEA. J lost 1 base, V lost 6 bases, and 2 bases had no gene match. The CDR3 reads CSVRTGGTDTQYF. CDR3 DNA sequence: TGCAGCGTCCGGACAGGGGGCACAGATACGCAGTATTTT.

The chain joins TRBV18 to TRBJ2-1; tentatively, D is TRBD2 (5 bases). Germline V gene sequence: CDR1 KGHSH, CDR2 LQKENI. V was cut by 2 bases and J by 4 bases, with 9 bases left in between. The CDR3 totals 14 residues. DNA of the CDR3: TGTGCCAGCTCACCAGGAGTAGCGTACAATGAGCAGTTCTTC. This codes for CASSPGVAYNEQFF.

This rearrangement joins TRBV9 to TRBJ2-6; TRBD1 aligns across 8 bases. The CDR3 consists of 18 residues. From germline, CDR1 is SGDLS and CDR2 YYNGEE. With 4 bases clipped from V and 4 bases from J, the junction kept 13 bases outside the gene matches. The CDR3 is CASSPPGTGVTGANVLTF. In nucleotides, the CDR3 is TGTGCCAGCAGCCCCCCCGGGACAGGAGTGACCGGGGCCAACGTCCTGACTTTC.

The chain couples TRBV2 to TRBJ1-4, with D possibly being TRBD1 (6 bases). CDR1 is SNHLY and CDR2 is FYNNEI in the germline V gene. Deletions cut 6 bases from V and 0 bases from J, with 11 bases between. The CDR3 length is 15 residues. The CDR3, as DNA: TGTGCCAGCAGGAGGACAGTAGCAACTAATGAAAAACTGTTTTTT. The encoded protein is CASRRTVATNEKLFF.

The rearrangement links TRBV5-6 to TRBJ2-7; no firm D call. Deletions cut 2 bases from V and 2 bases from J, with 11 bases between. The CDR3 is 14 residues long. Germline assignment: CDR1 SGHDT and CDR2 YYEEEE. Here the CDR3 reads CASSFGRSTYEQYF. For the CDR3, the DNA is TGTGCCAGCAGCTTCGGCAGGAGCACCTACGAGCAGTACTTC.

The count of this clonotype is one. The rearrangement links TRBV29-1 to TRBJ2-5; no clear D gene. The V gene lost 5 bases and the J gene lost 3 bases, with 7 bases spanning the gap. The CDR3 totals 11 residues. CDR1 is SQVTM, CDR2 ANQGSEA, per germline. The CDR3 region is CSVIHEETQYF. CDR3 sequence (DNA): TGCAGCGTTATCCATGAAGAGACCCAGTACTTC.

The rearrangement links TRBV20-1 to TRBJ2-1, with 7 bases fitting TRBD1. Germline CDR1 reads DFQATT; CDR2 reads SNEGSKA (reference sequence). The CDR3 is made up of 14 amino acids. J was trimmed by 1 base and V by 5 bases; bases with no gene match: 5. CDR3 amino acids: CSAQTGKSYNEQFF. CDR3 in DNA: TGCAGTGCTCAGACAGGGAAGTCCTACAATGAGCAGTTCTTC.

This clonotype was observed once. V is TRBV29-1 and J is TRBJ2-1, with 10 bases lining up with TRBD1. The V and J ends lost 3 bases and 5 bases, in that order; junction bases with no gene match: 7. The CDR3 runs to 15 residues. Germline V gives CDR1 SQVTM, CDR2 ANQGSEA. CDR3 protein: CSVDFGGTGDNEQFF. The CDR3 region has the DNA TGCAGCGTTGACTTCGGTGGGACAGGGGACAATGAGCAGTTCTTC.

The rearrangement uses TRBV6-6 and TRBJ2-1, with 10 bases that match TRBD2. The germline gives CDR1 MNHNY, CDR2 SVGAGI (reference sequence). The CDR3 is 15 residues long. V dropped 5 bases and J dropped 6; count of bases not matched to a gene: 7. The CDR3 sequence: CASSIQRGGSNEQFF. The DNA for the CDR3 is TGTGCCAGCAGTATCCAGCGGGGGGGCAGCAATGAGCAGTTCTTC.

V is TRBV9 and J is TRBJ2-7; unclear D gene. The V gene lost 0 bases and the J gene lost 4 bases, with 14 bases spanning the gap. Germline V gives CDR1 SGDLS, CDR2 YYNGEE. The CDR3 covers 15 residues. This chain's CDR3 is CASSVGPGLWYEQYF. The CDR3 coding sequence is TGTGCCAGCAGCGTAGGGCCGGGTCTCTGGTACGAGCAGTACTTC.

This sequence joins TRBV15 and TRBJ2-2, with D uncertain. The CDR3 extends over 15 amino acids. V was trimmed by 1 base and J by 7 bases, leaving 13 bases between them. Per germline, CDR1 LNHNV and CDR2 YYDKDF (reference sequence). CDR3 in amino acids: CATSRVNPIFGELFF. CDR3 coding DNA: TGTGCCACCAGCAGAGTCAACCCCATCTTCGGGGAGCTGTTTTTT.

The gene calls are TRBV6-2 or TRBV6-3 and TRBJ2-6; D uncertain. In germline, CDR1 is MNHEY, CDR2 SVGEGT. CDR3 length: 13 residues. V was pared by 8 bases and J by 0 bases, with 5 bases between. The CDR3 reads CASHVSGANVLTF. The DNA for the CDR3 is TGTGCCAGCCACGTCTCTGGGGCCAACGTCCTGACTTTC.

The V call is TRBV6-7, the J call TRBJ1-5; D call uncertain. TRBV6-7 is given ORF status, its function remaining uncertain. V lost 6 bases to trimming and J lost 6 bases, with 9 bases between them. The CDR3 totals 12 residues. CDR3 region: CASRGRVQPQHF. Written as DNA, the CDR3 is TGTGCCAGCAGGGGGAGGGTTCAGCCCCAGCATTTT.